The following is a T cell receptor (beta chain) sequence with its context. Its antigen remains unidentified. At one of its ends the junction is not consistent with the germline gene, which may arise from a read error. cDNA prepared by RNA extraction and subsequent reverse transcription served as the template for sequencing. Profiled with immunoSEQ multiplex PCR; TCRdb holds only in-frame clones, not every one. The sample lists about 210,000 clones; about three fifths were seen once. These data belong to a study of CD8+ T cells in alopecia areata. Study-wide points: TCRs were shared less clearly across patients than in mice, possibly for HLA-related reasons. Persistence during tofacitinib was seen for many expanded lesional clones in scalp and blood. Tofacitinib significantly reduced both scalp clonality and expanded CD8+ clones among the top 100.

The treatment: oral pan-JAK inhibitor, 5-10 mg twice daily. Researchers gathered lesional scalp punch biopsies and peripheral blood from patients with alopecia areata. The TCR comes from a human donor with alopecia areata. The specimen was CD4+ T cells sorted from blood, collected at week 4, from a patient treated with tofacitinib.

The CDR3 protein is CASSLRGTITF. CDR3 in DNA: TGTGCCAGCAGCTTAAGAGGGACCATTACCTTC. This chain joins TRBV11-2 and TRBJ2-7, with D perhaps being TRBD1 or TRBD2 (5 bases each). The germline V gene encodes CDR1 SGHAT and CDR2 FQNNGV. This CDR3 is built from 11 residues.